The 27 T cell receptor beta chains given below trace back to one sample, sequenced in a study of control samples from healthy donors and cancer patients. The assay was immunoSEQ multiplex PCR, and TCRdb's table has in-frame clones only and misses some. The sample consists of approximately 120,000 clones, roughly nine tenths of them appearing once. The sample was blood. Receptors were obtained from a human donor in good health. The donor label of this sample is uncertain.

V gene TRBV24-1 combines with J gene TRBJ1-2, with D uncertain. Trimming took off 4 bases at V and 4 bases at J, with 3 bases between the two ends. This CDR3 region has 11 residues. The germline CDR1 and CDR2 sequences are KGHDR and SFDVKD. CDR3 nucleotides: TGTGCCACCAGTGACGGCTATGGCTACACCTTC. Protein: CATSDGYGYTF.

In DNA form, the CDR3 reads TGTGCCAGCAGGCGTGGGGGACAGTCGAGCCTTGGCTACACCTTC. Protein sequence: CASRRGGQSSLGYTF. V and J are TRBV2 and TRBJ1-2, with 7 positions matching TRBD1. The germline gives CDR1 SNHLY, CDR2 FYNNEI. The CDR3 consists of 15 residues. Germline trimming cut 6 bases from V and 7 bases from J; bases unmatched to any gene: 14. The whole variable domain, filled in from reference TRBV2 and TRBJ1-2, reads EPEVTQTPSHQVTQMGQEVILRCVPISNHLYFYWYRQILGQKVEFLVSFYNNEISEKSEIFDDQFSVERPDGSNFTLKIRSTKLEDSAMYFCASRRGGQSSLGYTFGSGTRLTVV.

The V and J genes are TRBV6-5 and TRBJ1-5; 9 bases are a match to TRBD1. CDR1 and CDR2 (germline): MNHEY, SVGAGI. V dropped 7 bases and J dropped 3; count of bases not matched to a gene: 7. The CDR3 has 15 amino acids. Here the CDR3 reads CASKWDRVVNQPQHF. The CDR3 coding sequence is TGTGCCAGCAAATGGGACAGGGTGGTCAATCAGCCCCAGCATTTT.

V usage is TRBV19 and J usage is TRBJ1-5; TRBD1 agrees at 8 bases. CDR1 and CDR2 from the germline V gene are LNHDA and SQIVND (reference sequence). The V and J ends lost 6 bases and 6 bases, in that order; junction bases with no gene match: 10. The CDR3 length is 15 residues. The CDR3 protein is CASRVAGGFGQPQHF. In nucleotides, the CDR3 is TGTGCCAGTAGGGTTGCAGGGGGCTTTGGTCAGCCCCAGCATTTT. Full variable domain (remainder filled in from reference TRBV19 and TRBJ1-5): DGGITQSPKYLFRKEGQNVTLSCEQNLNHDAMYWYRQDPGQGLRLIYYSQIVNDFQKGDIAEGYSVSREKKESFPLTVTSAQKNPTAFYLCASRVAGGFGQPQHFGDGTRLSIL.

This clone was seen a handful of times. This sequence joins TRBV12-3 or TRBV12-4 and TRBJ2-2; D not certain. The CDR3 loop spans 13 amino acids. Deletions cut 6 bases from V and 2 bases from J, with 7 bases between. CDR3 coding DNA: TGTGCCAGCAGGGGTAGAAACACCGGGGAGCTGTTTTTT. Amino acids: CASRGRNTGELFF.

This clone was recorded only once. CDR3 sequence: CASGSAIRGVYNEQFF. The CDR3 DNA reads TGTGCTAGTGGTTCGGCGATACGAGGCGTCTACAATGAGCAGTTCTTC. The chain has TRBV12-5 and TRBJ2-1; no clear D. Germline CDR1 LGHNT, CDR2 FRNRAP. The CDR3 sequence is 16 residues long. V shed 4 bases and J shed 3 bases, with 16 bases lying between them. The full variable domain, its missing parts supplied by reference TRBV12-5 and TRBJ2-1, is DARVTQTPRHKVTEMGQEVTMRCQPILGHNTVFWYRQTMMQGLELLAYFRNRAPLDDSGMPKDRFSAEMPDATLATLKIQPSEPRDSAVYFCASGSAIRGVYNEQFFGPGTRLTVL.

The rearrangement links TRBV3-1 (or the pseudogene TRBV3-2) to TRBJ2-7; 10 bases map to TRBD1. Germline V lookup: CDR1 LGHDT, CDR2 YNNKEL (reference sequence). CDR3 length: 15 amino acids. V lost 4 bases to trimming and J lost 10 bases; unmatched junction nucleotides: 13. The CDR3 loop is CASSRSPTGTGVQYF. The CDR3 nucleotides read TGTGCCAGCAGCCGCAGTCCAACCGGGACAGGGGTACAGTACTTC.

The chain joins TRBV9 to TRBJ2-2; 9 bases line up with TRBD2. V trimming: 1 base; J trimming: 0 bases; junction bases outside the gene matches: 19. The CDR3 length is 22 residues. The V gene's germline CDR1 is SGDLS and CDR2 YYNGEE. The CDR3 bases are TGTGCCAGCAGCGTAAATCCCGGGGGTCTAGCGGGGACAATATCGAACACCGGGGAGCTGTTTTTT. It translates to CASSVNPGGLAGTISNTGELFF.

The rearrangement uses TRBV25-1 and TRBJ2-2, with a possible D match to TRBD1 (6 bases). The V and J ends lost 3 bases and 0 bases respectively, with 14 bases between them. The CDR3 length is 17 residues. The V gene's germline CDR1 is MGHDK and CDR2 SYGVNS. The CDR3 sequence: CASSEMHGQPNTGELFF. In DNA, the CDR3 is TGTGCCAGCAGTGAGATGCATGGACAGCCGAACACCGGGGAGCTGTTTTTT.

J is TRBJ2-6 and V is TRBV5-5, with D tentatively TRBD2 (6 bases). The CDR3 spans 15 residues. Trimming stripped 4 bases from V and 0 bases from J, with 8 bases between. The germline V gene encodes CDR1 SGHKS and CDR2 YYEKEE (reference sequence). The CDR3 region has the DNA TGTGCCAGCAGCGTCGGGAGCTCTGGGGCCAACGTCCTGACTTTC. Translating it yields CASSVGSSGANVLTF.

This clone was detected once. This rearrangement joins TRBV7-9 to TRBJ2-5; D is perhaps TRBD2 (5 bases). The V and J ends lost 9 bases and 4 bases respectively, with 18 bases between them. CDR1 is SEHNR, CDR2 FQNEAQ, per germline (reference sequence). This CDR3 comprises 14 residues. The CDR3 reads CASPDPEVRETQYF. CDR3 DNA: TGTGCCAGTCCTGATCCGGAGGTTCGAGAGACCCAGTACTTC.

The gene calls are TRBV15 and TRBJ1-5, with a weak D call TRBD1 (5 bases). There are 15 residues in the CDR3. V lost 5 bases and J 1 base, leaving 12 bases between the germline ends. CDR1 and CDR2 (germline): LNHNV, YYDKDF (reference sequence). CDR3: CATSGGGRSNQPQHF. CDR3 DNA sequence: TGTGCCACCAGCGGGGGGGGTAGGAGCAATCAGCCCCAGCATTTT.

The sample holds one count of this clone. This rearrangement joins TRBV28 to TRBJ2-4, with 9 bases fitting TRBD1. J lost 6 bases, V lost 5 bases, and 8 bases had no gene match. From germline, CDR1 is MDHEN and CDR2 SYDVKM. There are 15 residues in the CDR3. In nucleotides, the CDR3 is TGTGCCAGCAGTCCCACAGGGGGCAGAGCAAACATTCAGTACTTC. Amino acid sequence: CASSPTGGRANIQYF.

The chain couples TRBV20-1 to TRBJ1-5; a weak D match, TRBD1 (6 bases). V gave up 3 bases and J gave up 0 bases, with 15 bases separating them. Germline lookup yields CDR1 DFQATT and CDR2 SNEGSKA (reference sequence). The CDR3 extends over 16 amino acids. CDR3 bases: TGCAGTGCTAGTGATACAGGGAGATATAGCAATCAGCCCCAGCATTTT. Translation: CSASDTGRYSNQPQHF.

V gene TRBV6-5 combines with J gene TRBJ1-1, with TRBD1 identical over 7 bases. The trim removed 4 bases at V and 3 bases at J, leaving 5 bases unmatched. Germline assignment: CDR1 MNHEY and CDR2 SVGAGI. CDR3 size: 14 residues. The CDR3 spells CASSFDRAYTEAFF. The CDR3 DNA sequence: TGTGCCAGCAGTTTCGACAGGGCTTACACTGAAGCTTTCTTT.

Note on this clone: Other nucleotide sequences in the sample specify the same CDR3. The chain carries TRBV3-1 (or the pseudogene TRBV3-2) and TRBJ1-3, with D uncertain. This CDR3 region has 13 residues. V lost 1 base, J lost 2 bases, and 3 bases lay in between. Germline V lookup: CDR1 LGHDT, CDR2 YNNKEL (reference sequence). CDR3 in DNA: TGTGCCAGCAGCCAAGGGACTGGAAACACCATATATTTT. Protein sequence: CASSQGTGNTIYF.

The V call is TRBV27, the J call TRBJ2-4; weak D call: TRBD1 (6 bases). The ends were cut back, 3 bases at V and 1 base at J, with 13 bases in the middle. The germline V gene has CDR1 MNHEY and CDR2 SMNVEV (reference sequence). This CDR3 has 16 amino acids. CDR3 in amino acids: CASSFTGIWAKNIQYF. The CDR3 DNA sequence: TGTGCCAGCAGTTTCACAGGGATATGGGCCAAAAACATTCAGTACTTC.

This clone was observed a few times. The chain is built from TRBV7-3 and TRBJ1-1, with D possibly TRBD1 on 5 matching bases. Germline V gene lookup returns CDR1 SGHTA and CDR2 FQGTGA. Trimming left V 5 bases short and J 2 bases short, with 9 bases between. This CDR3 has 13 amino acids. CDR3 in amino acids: CASSTQGNTEAFF. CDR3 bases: TGTGCCAGCAGCACCCAGGGAAACACTGAAGCTTTCTTT.

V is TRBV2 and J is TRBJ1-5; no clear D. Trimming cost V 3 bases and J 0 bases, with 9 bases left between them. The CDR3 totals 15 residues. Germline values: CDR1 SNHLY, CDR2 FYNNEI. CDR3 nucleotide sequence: TGTGCCAGCAGTGATGGCAGTCATAGCAATCAGCCCCAGCATTTT. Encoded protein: CASSDGSHSNQPQHF.

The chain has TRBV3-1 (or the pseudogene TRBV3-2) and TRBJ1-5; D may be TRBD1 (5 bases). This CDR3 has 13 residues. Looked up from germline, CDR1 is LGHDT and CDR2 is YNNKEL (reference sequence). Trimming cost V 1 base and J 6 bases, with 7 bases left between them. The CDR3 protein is CASSQGRVQPQHF. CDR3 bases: TGTGCCAGCAGCCAAGGCAGGGTTCAGCCCCAGCATTTT.

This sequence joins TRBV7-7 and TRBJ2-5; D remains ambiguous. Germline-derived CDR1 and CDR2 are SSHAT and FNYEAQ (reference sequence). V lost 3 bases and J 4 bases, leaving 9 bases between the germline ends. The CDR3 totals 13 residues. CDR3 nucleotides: TGTGCCAGCAGCTTCGCGCGTGGAGAGACCCAGTACTTC. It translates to CASSFARGETQYF.

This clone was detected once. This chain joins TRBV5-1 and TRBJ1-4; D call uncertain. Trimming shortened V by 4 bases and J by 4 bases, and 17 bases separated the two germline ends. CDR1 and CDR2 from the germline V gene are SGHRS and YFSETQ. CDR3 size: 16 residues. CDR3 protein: CASSRRGPEFNEKLFF. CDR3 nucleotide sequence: TGCGCCAGCAGCCGGAGAGGGCCCGAATTTAATGAAAAACTGTTTTTT.

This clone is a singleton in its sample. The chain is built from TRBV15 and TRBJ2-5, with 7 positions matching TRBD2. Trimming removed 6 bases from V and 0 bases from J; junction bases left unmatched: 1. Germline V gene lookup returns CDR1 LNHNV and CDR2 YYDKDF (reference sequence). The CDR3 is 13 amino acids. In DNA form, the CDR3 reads TGTGCCACCAGGCGGGGGAACCAAGAGACCCAGTACTTC. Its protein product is CATRRGNQETQYF.

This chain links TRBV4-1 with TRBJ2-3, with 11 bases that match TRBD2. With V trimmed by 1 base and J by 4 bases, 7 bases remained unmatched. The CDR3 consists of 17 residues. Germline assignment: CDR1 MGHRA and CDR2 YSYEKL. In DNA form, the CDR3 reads TGCGCCAGCAGCCAAGCCCCTAGCGGGGGGCCTGCAGATACGCAGTATTTT. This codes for CASSQAPSGGPADTQYF.

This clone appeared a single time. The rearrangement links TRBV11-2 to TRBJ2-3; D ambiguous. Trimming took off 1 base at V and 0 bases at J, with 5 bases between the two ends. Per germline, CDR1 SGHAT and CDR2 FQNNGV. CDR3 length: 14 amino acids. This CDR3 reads CASSLVGSTDTQYF. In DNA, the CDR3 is TGTGCCAGCAGCTTAGTTGGCAGCACAGATACGCAGTATTTT.

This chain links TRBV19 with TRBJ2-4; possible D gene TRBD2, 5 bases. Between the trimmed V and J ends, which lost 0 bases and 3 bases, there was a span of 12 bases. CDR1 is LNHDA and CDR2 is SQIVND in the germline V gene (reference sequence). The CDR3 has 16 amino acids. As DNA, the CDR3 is TGTGCCAGTAGTATAGATCAGGAGGCGGGCAAAAACATTCAGTACTTC. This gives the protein CASSIDQEAGKNIQYF.

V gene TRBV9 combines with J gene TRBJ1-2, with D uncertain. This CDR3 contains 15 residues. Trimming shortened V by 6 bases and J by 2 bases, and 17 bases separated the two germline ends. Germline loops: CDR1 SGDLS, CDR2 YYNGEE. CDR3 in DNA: TGTGCCAGCACCGTCAGCGGGATCTCCAACTATGGCTACACCTTC. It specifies CASTVSGISNYGYTF.